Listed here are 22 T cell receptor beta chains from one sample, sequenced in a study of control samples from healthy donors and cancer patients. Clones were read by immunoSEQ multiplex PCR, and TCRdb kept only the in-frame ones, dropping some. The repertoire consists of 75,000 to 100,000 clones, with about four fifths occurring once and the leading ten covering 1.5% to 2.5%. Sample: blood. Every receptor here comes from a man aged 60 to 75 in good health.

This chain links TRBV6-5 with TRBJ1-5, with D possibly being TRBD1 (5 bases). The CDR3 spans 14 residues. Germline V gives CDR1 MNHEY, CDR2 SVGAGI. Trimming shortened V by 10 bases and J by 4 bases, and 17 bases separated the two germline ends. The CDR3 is CATVQGAGNQPQHF. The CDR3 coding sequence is TGTGCCACCGTTCAAGGGGCCGGGAATCAGCCCCAGCATTTT.

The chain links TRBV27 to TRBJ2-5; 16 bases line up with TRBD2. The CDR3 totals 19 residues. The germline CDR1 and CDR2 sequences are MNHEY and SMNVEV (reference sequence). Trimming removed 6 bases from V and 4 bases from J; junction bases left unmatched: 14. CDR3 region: CASSSYRGLAGGEGETQYF. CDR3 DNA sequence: TGTGCCAGCAGCTCCTACCGGGGACTAGCGGGAGGGGAAGGAGAGACCCAGTACTTC.

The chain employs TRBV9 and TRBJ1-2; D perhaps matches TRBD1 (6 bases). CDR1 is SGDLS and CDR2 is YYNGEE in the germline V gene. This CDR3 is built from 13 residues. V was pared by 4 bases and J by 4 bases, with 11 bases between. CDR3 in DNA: TGTGCCAGCAGCCACACAGGGAGCTATGGCTACACCTTC. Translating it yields CASSHTGSYGYTF.

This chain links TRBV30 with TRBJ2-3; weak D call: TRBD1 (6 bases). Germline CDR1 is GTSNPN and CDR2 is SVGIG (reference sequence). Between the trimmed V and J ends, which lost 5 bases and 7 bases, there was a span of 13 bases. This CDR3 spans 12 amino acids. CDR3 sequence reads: CAWVSTGNTQYF. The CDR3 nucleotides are TGTGCCTGGGTTAGTACAGGGAATACGCAGTATTTT.

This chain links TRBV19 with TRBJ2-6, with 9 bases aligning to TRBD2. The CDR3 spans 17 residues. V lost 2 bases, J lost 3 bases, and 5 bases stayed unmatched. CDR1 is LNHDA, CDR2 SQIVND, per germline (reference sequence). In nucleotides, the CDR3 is TGTGCCAGTAGTATACGGCGGGGGGGTAGTGGGGCCAACGTCCTGACTTTC. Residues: CASSIRRGGSGANVLTF.

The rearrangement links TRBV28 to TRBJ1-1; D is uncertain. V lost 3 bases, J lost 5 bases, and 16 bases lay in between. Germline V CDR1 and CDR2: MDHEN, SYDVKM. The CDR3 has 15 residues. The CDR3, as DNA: TGTGCCAGCAGTTTGTCGGGGATTACGAAAACTGAAGCTTTCTTT. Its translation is CASSLSGITKTEAFF.

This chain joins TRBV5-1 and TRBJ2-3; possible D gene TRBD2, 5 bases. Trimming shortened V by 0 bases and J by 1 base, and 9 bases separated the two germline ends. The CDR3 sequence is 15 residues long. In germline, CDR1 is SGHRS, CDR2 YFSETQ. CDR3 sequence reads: CASSLVGRGTDTQYF. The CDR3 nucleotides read TGCGCCAGCAGCTTGGTAGGGCGGGGCACAGATACGCAGTATTTT.

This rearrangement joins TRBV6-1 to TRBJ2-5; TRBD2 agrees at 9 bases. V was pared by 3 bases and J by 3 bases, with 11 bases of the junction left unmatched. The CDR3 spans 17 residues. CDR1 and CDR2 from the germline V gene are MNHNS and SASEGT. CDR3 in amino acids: CASSDIASGIRKETQYF. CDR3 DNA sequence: TGTGCCAGCAGTGACATCGCTAGCGGGATACGAAAAGAGACCCAGTACTTC.

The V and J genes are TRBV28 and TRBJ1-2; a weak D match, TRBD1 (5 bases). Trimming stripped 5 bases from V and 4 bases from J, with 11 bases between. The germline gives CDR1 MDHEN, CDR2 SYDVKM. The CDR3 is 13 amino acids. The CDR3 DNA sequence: TGTGCCAGCAGTCCTCCAGACAGCTATGGCTACACCTTC. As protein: CASSPPDSYGYTF.

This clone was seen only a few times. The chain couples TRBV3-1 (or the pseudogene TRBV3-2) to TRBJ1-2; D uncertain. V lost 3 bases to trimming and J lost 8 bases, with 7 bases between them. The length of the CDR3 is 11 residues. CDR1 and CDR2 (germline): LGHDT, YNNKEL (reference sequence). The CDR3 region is CASSHGEGYTF. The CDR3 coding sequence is TGTGCCAGCAGCCACGGTGAAGGCTACACCTTC.

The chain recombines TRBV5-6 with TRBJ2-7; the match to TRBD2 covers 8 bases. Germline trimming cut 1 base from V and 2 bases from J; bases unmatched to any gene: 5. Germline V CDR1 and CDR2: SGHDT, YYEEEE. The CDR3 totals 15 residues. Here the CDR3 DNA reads TGTGCCAGCAGCTTGTTGCGGGAGGACCCCTACGAGCAGTACTTC. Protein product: CASSLLREDPYEQYF.

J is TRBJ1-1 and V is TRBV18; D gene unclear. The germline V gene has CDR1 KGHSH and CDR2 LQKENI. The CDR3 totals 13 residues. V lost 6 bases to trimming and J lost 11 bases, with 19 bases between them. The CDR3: CASSETGSRGAFF. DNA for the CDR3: TGTGCCAGCTCGGAAACTGGCTCCCGAGGGGCTTTCTTT.

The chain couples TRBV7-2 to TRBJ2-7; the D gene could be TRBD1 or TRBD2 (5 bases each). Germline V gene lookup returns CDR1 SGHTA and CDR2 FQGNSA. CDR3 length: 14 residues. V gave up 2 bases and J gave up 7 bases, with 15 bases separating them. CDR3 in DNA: TGTGCCAGCAGCTTAAAGACCGGGGCGGGTGAGCAGTACTTC. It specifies CASSLKTGAGEQYF.

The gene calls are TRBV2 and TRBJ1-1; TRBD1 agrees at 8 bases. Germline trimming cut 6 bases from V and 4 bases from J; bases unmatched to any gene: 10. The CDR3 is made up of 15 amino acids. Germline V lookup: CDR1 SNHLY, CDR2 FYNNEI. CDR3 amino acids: CASRTRGLRVTEAFF. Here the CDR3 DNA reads TGTGCCAGCAGGACCAGGGGGCTTAGGGTCACTGAAGCTTTCTTT.

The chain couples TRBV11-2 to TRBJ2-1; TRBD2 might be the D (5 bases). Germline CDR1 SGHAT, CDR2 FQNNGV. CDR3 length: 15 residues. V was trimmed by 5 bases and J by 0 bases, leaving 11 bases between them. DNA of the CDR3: TGTGCCAGCAGCCCGGCGGGCACCTCCTACAATGAGCAGTTCTTC. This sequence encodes CASSPAGTSYNEQFF.

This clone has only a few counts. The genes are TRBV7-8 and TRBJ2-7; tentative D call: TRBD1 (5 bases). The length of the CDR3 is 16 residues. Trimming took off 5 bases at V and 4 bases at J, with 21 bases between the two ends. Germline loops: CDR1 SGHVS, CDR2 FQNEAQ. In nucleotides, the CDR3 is TGTGCCAGCAGCGCTTACAGGATACCACTCGGGTACGAGCAGTACTTC. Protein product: CASSAYRIPLGYEQYF.

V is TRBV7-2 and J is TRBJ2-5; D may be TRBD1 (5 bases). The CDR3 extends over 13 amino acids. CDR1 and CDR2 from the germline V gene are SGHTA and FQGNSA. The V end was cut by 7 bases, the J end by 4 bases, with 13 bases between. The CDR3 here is CASTLPGPETQYF. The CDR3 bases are TGTGCCAGCACCCTACCAGGGCCAGAGACCCAGTACTTC. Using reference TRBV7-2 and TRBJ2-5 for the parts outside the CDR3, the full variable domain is GAGVSQSPSNKVTEKGKDVELRCDPISGHTALYWYRQSLGQGLEFLIYFQGNSAPDKSGLPSDRFSAERTGGSVSTLTIQRTQQEDSAVYLCASTLPGPETQYFGPGTRLLVL.

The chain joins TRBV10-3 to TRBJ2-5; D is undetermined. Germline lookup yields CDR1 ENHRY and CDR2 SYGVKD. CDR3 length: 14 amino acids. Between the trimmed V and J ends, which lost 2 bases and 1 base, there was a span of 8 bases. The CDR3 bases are TGTGCCATCAGTGAGCCAGGAATCCAAGAGACCCAGTACTTC. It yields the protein CAISEPGIQETQYF.

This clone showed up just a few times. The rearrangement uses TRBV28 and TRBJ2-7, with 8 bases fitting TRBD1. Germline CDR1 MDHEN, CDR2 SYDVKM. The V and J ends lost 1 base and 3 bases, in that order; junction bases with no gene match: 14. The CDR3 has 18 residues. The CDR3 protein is CASSLYLGQGRGYYEQYF. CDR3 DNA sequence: TGTGCCAGCAGTTTATATCTCGGACAGGGAAGGGGCTACTACGAGCAGTACTTC.

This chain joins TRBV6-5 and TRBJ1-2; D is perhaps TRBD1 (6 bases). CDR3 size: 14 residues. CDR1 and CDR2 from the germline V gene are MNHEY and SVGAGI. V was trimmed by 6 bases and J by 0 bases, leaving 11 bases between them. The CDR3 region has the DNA TGTGCCAGCAGACCAGGGGATTCTAACTATGGCTACACCTTC. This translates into CASRPGDSNYGYTF.

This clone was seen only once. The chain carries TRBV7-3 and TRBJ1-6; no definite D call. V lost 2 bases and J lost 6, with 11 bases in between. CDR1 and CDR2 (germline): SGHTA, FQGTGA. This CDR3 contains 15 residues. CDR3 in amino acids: CASSLRGNSNSPLHF. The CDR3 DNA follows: TGTGCCAGCAGCTTACGTGGGAACTCTAATTCACCCCTCCACTTT.

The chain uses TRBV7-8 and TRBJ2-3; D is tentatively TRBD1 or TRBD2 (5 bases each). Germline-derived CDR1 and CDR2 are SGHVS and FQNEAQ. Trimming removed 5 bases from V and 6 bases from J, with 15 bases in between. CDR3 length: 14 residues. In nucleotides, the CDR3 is TGTGCCAGCAGCGGGGGTGCCGAGGGGGATACGCAGTATTTT. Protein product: CASSGGAEGDTQYF. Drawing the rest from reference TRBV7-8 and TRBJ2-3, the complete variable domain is GAGVSQSPRYKVAKRGQDVALRCDPISGHVSLFWYQQALGQGPEFLTYFQNEAQLDKSGLPSDRFFAERPEGSVSTLKIQRTQQEDSAVYLCASSGGAEGDTQYFGPGTRLTVL.